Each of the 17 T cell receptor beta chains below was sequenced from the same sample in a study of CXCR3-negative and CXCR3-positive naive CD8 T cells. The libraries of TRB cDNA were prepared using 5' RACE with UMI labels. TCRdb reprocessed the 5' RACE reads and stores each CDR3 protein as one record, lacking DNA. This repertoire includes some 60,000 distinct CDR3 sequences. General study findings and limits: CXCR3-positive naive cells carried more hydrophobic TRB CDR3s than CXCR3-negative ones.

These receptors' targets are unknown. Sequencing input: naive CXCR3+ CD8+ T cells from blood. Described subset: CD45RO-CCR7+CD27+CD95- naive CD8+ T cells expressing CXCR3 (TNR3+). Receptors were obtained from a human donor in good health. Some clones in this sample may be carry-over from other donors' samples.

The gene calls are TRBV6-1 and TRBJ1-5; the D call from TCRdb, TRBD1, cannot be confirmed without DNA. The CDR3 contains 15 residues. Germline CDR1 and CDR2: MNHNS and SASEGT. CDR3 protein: CTSSVQTGYQQPQHF.

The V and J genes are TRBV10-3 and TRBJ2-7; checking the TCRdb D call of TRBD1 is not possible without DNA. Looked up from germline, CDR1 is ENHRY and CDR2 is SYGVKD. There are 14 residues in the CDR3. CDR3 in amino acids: CAISGDREGYEQYF.

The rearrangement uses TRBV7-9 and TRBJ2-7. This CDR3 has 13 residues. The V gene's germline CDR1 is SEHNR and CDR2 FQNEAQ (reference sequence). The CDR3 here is CASSLQGLYEQYF.

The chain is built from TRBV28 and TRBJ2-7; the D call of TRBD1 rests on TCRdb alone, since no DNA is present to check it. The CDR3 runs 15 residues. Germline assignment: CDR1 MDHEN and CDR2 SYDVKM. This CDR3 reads CASSYFTTGRYEQYF.

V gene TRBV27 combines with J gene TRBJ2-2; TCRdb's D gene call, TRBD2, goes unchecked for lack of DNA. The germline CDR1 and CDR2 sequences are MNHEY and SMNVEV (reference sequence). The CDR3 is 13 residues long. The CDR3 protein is CASMVSATGELFF.

CDR3 sequence reads: CASSQPLGEESYEQYF. The genes are TRBV14 and TRBJ2-7; the D gene TCRdb calls, TRBD1, cannot be checked with no DNA. The CDR3 is 16 amino acids. Germline-derived CDR1 and CDR2 are SGHDN and FVKESK.

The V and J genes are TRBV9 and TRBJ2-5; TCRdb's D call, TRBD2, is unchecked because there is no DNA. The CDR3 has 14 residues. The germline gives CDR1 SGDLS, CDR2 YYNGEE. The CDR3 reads CASSASGGQETQYF.

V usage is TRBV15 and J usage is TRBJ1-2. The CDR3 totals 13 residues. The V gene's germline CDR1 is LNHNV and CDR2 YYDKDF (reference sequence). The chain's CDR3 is CATSRDGLRGYTF.

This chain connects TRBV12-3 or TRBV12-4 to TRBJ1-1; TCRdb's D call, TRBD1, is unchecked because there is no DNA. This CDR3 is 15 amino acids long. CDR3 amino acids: CASSFWDRANTEAFF.

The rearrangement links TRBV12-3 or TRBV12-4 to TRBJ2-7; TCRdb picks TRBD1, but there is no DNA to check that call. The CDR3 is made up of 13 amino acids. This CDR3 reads CASRSGGGYEQYF.

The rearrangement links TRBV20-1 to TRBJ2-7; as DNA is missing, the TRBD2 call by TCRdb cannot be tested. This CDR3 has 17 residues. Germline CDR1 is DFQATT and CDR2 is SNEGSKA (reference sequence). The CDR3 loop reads CSAREGPGAGDPGEQYF.

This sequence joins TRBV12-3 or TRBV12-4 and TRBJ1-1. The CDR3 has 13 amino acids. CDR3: CASSFVRFGVAFF.

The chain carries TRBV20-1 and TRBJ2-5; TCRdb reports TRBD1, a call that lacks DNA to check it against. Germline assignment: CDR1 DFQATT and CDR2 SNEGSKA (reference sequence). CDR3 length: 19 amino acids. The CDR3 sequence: CSARDTRGAHINVQETQYF.

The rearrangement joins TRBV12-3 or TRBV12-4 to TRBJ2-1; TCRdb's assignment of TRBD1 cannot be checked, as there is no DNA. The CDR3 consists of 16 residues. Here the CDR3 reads CASRPGGGSGGAEQFF.

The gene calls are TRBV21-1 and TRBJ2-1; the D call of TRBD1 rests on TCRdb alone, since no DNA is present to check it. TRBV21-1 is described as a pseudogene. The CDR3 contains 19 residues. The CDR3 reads CASSKDREGRDRGNNEQFF.

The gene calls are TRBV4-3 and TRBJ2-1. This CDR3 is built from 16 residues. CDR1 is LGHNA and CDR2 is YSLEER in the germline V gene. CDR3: CASSQDQGGSYNEQFF.

CDR3 amino acids: CASSSPGTGNTEAFF. The V gene is TRBV7-9, the J gene TRBJ1-1; the D gene TCRdb calls, TRBD1, cannot be checked with no DNA. Germline V CDR1 and CDR2: SEHNR, FQNEAQ (reference sequence). The CDR3 contains 15 residues.